The 18 T cell receptor beta chains in this list originate from one sample, sequenced in a study of Graves' ophthalmopathy and Graves' hyperthyroidism. Amplified material comprised TCR beta CDR3 regions derived from RNA transcripts. First-round RT-PCR with HTBI primers preceded a second-round multiplex PCR. TCRdb re-derived calls from the multiplex PCR reads in MiXCR, one entry per CDR3 protein. The sample comprises roughly 700,000 distinct CDR3 sequences, roughly 41% of which are singletons, and 44% rests with the top ten. Material: peripheral blood. These receptors were obtained from an adult man with Graves' ophthalmopathy.

A word on this clonotype: A much larger clonotype is one base distant, so this may be a read error. J is TRBJ2-5 and V is TRBV20-1; the D is unclear. V lost 1 base and J 9 bases, leaving 24 bases between the germline ends. This CDR3 contains 16 residues. Germline V lookup: CDR1 DFQATT, CDR2 SNEGSKA (reference sequence). The CDR3 nucleotides are TGCAGTGCTAGAGCTCTGGCCTCAGCAGTCGACGAGGCCCAGTACTTC. It codes for CSARALASAVDEAQYF.

Only a few counts were recorded for this clonotype. This rearrangement joins TRBV4-2 to TRBJ2-7, with 9 bases identical to TRBD1. The CDR3 loop spans 15 amino acids. Germline CDR1 reads LGHNA; CDR2 reads YNFKEQ. Losses at the gene ends were 0 bases for V and 2 bases for J; bases not matched to a gene: 2. The CDR3: CASSQEDRGTYEQYF. The CDR3 nucleotides read TGTGCCAGCAGCCAAGAGGACAGGGGAACCTACGAGCAGTACTTC.

V usage is TRBV24-1 and J usage is TRBJ1-5; 10 bases map to TRBD1. Germline trimming cut 4 bases from V and 5 bases from J; bases unmatched to any gene: 7. CDR1 and CDR2 (germline): KGHDR, SFDVKD. This CDR3 contains 16 residues. Written as DNA, the CDR3 is TGTGCCACCAGTGACCGCAATGGGACAGGGGATCAGCCCCAGCATTTT. Translated, it gives CATSDRNGTGDQPQHF.

A single count supports this clonotype. The chain uses TRBV20-1 and TRBJ2-5, with 13 bases aligning to TRBD2. The CDR3 covers 15 residues. The V and J ends lost 5 bases and 1 base, in that order; junction bases with no gene match: 4. CDR1 is DFQATT and CDR2 is SNEGSKA in the germline V gene (reference sequence). The CDR3 here is CSAGLAGALQETQYF. CDR3 coding DNA: TGCAGTGCTGGACTAGCGGGAGCACTCCAAGAGACCCAGTACTTC.

At least ten counts were recorded for this clonotype. The chain couples TRBV7-2 to TRBJ2-7, with TRBD2 matching over 10 bases. Germline trimming cut 8 bases from V and 3 bases from J; bases unmatched to any gene: 7. This CDR3 contains 14 residues. Germline V gene lookup returns CDR1 SGHTA and CDR2 FQGNSA. CDR3 in DNA: TGTGCCAGCCGGAGAGCTAGCGGGAGCTACGAGCAGTACTTC. Amino acids: CASRRASGSYEQYF.

This clonotype was detected only a few times. V gene TRBV25-1 combines with J gene TRBJ1-6; perhaps TRBD1 as D (5 bases). This CDR3 has 15 amino acids. Germline CDR1 MGHDK, CDR2 SYGVNS. The V and J ends lost 4 bases and 7 bases respectively, with 14 bases between them. DNA of the CDR3: TGTGCCAGCAGTGCAACGGGGGATAGAAATTCACCCCTCCACTTT. Its protein is CASSATGDRNSPLHF.

This clonotype was observed many times. The chain is built from TRBV9 and TRBJ1-1; D may be TRBD1 (6 bases). This CDR3 spans 12 amino acids. Trimming removed 4 bases at V and 7 bases at J, with 11 bases between. CDR1 is SGDLS and CDR2 is YYNGEE in the germline V gene. CDR3 amino acids: CASSTGTNEAFF. CDR3 DNA: TGTGCCAGCAGCACGGGGACAAATGAAGCTTTCTTT.

This clonotype was seen a few times. This chain uses TRBV7-2 with TRBJ2-5, with TRBD2 as a possible D gene (7 bases). The CDR3 extends over 14 amino acids. Trimming cost V 5 bases and J 5 bases, with 15 bases left between them. Germline CDR1 is SGHTA and CDR2 is FQGNSA. CDR3 in DNA: TGTGCCAGCAGCCGGGGGGCGGGGCAGGAGACCCAGTACTTC. Translating gives CASSRGAGQETQYF.

The CDR3 loop is CASAGGGARTEAFF. As DNA, the CDR3 is TGTGCCAGCGCTGGGGGGGGGGCGCGGACTGAAGCTTTCTTT. This chain uses TRBV7-8 with TRBJ1-1; D is possibly TRBD1 (6 bases). Between the trimmed V and J ends, which lost 8 bases and 5 bases, there was a span of 18 bases. The CDR3 has 14 amino acids. The germline CDR1 and CDR2 sequences are SGHVS and FQNEAQ.

This clonotype was counted a few times. A junction boundary mismatches the germline segment, possibly from a read error. The rearrangement links TRBV10-3 to TRBJ2-7; D perhaps matches TRBD2 (6 bases). This CDR3 spans 14 amino acids. The V gene's germline CDR1 is ENHRY and CDR2 SYGVKD. For the CDR3, the DNA is TGTGCCAGCAGTTTAACGGGAGCTTTATACGAGCAGTACTTC. This sequence encodes CASSLTGALYEQYF.

This rearrangement joins TRBV20-1 to TRBJ2-2; 9 bases map to TRBD1. The CDR3 has 15 amino acids. Germline V CDR1 and CDR2: DFQATT, SNEGSKA (reference sequence). V dropped 3 bases and J dropped 4; count of bases not matched to a gene: 6. This CDR3 is CSARATGGSTGELFF. The CDR3 nucleotides read TGCAGTGCTAGGGCCACAGGGGGCAGCACCGGGGAGCTGTTTTTT.

Only one count was recorded for this clonotype. The chain has TRBV29-1 and TRBJ2-3, with D perhaps TRBD1 or TRBD2 (6 bases each). V dropped 3 bases and J dropped 0 bases, with 10 bases sitting between them. Germline CDR1 SQVTM, CDR2 ANQGSEA. The CDR3 length is 14 residues. The CDR3 DNA sequence: TGCAGCGTTGACCCGGGGGCAAGCACAGATACGCAGTATTTT. Protein sequence: CSVDPGASTDTQYF.

This clonotype appeared a few times. The chain carries TRBV19 and TRBJ2-5; D remains ambiguous. CDR1 and CDR2 from the germline V gene are LNHDA and SQIVND (reference sequence). Trimming took off 4 bases at V and 5 bases at J, with 14 bases between the two ends. The CDR3 sequence is 14 residues long. CDR3 protein: CASSTPSRGETQYF. CDR3 DNA: TGTGCCAGTAGTACCCCGTCGCGTGGGGAGACCCAGTACTTC.

The genes are TRBV24-1 and TRBJ1-5, with 8 nucleotides matching TRBD1. V was clipped by 7 bases and J by 7 bases; unmatched bases: 8. This CDR3 has 14 amino acids. Germline V gives CDR1 KGHDR, CDR2 SFDVKD. The CDR3 sequence: CATSSPDRAQPQHF. The CDR3 bases are TGTGCCACCAGCTCACCGGACAGGGCACAGCCCCAGCATTTT.

The genes are TRBV5-1 and TRBJ2-2; no clear D. Per the germline V gene, CDR1 is SGHRS and CDR2 is YFSETQ. The CDR3 extends over 15 amino acids. V was pared by 0 bases and J by 0 bases, with 6 bases between. CDR3 sequence reads: CASSLGAANTGELFF. The CDR3 nucleotides are TGCGCCAGCAGCTTGGGCGCCGCGAACACCGGGGAGCTGTTTTTT.

For this clonotype: The junction departs from the called germline gene at one end, perhaps through a read error. V gene TRBV7-2 combines with J gene TRBJ1-4; weak D call: TRBD1 (6 bases). The CDR3 runs to 15 residues. Germline values: CDR1 SGHTA, CDR2 FQGNSA. The CDR3 loop is CASSLEGGVSEKLFF. CDR3 coding DNA: TGCGCCAGCAGCTTGGAGGGGGGCGTCTCTGAAAAACTGTTTTTT.

J is TRBJ2-5 and V is TRBV20-1, with D unresolved. Trimming left V 0 bases short and J 2 bases short, with 13 bases between. Germline CDR1 reads DFQATT; CDR2 reads SNEGSKA (reference sequence). There are 15 residues in the CDR3. This chain's CDR3 is CSARDERAAQETQYF. The CDR3 coding sequence is TGCAGTGCTAGAGATGAACGGGCCGCTCAAGAGACCCAGTACTTC.

This clonotype was counted between two and nine times. The J gene is TRBJ1-6, the V gene TRBV10-3, with 8 bases aligning to TRBD1. This CDR3 has 13 residues. V lost 10 bases, J lost 7 bases, and 6 bases stayed unmatched. From germline, CDR1 is ENHRY and CDR2 SYGVKD. The CDR3 loop reads CATSGTGNSPLHF. The CDR3 DNA reads TGTGCCACCTCCGGGACAGGCAATTCACCCCTCCACTTT.